The clone carrying this T cell receptor beta chain was observed a few times. Its antigen is still unknown. All of the isolated RNA was reverse transcribed, so expressed TCRB transcripts were sequenced. Repertoires were generated with immunoSEQ multiplex PCR, while TCRdb's copy carries only in-frame clones and drops some. The sample includes around 250,000 clones, roughly 22% of them seen just once. This entry comes from a study of beta chain features in type 1 diabetes. Study results and limitations: Moderately but significantly shorter TCRB CDR3s were found in Type 1 diabetes patients in all four CD4+ subsets.

The TCR sequence derives from a woman aged 40 to 50 with type 1 diabetes. What was sequenced was naive CD4+ T cells from blood.

CDR3 protein: CSVDVTGSTEAFF. The CDR3 DNA follows: TGCAGCGTTGATGTGACAGGGTCCACTGAAGCTTTCTTT. This chain links TRBV29-1 with TRBJ1-1, with 7 positions matching TRBD1. The CDR3 sequence is 13 residues long. Germline CDR1 SQVTM, CDR2 ANQGSEA. Germline trimming cut 3 bases from V and 4 bases from J; bases unmatched to any gene: 5.